The source of this T cell receptor (beta chain) is a study of T cell repertoires in cytomegalovirus infection. Study outcomes and limitations: Clonotypes of TCR beta that were HLA-C-restricted and CMV-specific dominated the ex vivo response.

Trimming took off 6 bases at V and 3 bases at J, with 18 bases between the two ends. Germline CDR1 is MNHNS and CDR2 is SASEGT. The CDR3 contains 15 residues. This clonotype was seen a few times. Its target is not known. TCRdb processed the reads anew with MiXCR; each CDR3 protein has one entry. The sample carries 900,000 to 950,000 distinct CDR3 sequences, roughly 30% recorded once. The source was cultured CD8+ T cells from PBMCs, collected from culture after CMV antigen stimulation. This receptor was taken from a human donor in good health (CMV status not recorded). Some clones in this sample may be carry-over from other donors' samples. V usage is TRBV6-1 and J usage is TRBJ2-7, with no clear D. In DNA, the CDR3 is TGTGCCAGCAGCCCCCCGGGCCGTCCAGGCTACGAGCAGTACTTC. Protein sequence: CASSPPGRPGYEQYF.